Detailed here is one TCR beta chain. The authors' processing: Counts of nucleated cells, estimated from reference gene primer amplification, were obtained. Produced via immunoSEQ multiplex PCR; TCRdb's table is partial and in-frame only. D and trimming come from the DNA, and the V and J calls and clone size come from that table. Of fewer than 50,000 clones in the sample, 55% to 75% were seen once. This sample is drawn from a study of blood T cell repertoires in COVID-19. The TCR originated in a man older than 75 with acute or convalescent COVID-19. Sequenced: peripheral blood.

The CDR3 nucleotides are TGTGCCAGCAGTGAATTCCGCCAAGAGACCCAGTACTTC. Its protein is CASSEFRQETQYF. V gene TRBV6-1 combines with J gene TRBJ2-5, with unresolved D. Between the trimmed V and J ends, which lost 2 bases and 1 base, there was a span of 5 bases. Germline lookup yields CDR1 MNHNS and CDR2 SASEGT. The CDR3 is made up of 13 amino acids.